The rows below give T cell receptor beta chains drawn from one sample of a study of blood T cell repertoires in COVID-19. TCRdb keeps only in-frame clones here, not all; method: immunoSEQ multiplex PCR. This sample yields 70,000 to 80,000 clones, of which less than 90% are seen a single time; about a sixth belongs to the top ten. Sequences were obtained from peripheral blood. These receptors came from an elderly man in a cohort sampled during active COVID-19. CDR3s include the opening cysteine and the closing phenylalanine or tryptophan. Each record gives: V gene, clone size, J gene, D gene, CDR3 DNA, CDR3 protein. A D gene is named only where the DNA matches it firmly. Some rows have no size entry. The others give once, few or many, or a class for an expanded clone.

TRBV7-2,.,TRBJ2-5,.,TGTGCCAGCAGCTTAGTGGTGTCCAGGCAAGAGACCCAGTACTTC,CASSLVVSRQETQYF
TRBV29-1,few,TRBJ1-2,.,TGCAGCGCCAAGCCCCCGGGGGGCCTACCTATGCGGGGCTACACCTTC,CSAKPPGGLPMRGYTF
TRBV4-1,.,TRBJ1-4,.,TGCGCCAGCAGCCAAATACAGGGTTTGGCTAATGAAAAACTGTTTTTT,CASSQIQGLANEKLFF
TRBV5-1,.,TRBJ1-2,TRBD1,TGCGCCAGCAGCTTGGGACAGGGAGTCTTCGGTGGCTACACCTTC,CASSLGQGVFGGYTF
TRBV6-5,.,TRBJ2-6,TRBD2,TGTGCCAGCAGGGAGACTAGCCTTGGGGCCAACGTCCTGACTTTC,CASRETSLGANVLTF
TRBV19,.,TRBJ1-2,.,TGTGCCAGTAGTATGTTGCAGGGGTATGGCTACACCTTC,CASSMLQGYGYTF
TRBV6-5,.,TRBJ1-2,.,TGTGCCAGCAGTTACGACCCCGGACAGACTAACTATGGCTACACCTTC,CASSYDPGQTNYGYTF
TRBV5-6,.,TRBJ1-1,.,TGTGCCAGCAGCACTCGCAGGCGAAACACTGAAGCTTTCTTT,CASSTRRRNTEAFF
TRBV18,.,TRBJ1-5,.,TGTGCCAGCTCACCAATTGGGCCGGGAAGTGGAGTAGGACAGCCCCAGCATTTT,CASSPIGPGSGVGQPQHF
TRBV5-4,.,TRBJ2-2,.,TGTGCCAGCATTTGGCAGGGTGATCGAGACACCGGGGAGCTGTTTTTT,CASIWQGDRDTGELFF
TRBV5-1,.,TRBJ1-1,.,TGCGCCAGCAGCACACAGGGACAGAACACTGAAGCTTTCTTT,CASSTQGQNTEAFF
TRBV6-5,.,TRBJ1-6,TRBD1,TGTGCCAGCAGTTACTCTCGACAGGGAGGTGAATCACCCCTCCACTTT,CASSYSRQGGESPLHF
TRBV7-2,once,TRBJ2-1,TRBD2,TGTGCCAGCAGCCAATGGAGCGGGGGGGCCTACAATGAGCAGTTCTTC,CASSQWSGGAYNEQFF
TRBV7-2,.,TRBJ2-2,.,TGTGCCAGCAGCTCCCAGGGCCTTGGCACCGGGGAGCTGTTTTTT,CASSSQGLGTGELFF
TRBV5-6,.,TRBJ2-3,.,TGTGCCAGCAGCTTGGGGGGGCCCCACGGGCAGTATTTT,CASSLGGPHGQYF
TRBV19,.,TRBJ1-6,.,TGTGCCAGTAATTGGGGGGATTCACCCCTCCACTTT,CASNWGDSPLHF
TRBV5-8,.,TRBJ2-3,.,TGTGCCAGCAGCCCCCCCGTAGATACGCAGTATTTT,CASSPPVDTQYF
TRBV7-2,once,TRBJ1-5,.,TGTGCCAGCAGCTTATATCTAAGGGGCAGCAATCAGCCCCAGCATTTT,CASSLYLRGSNQPQHF
TRBV19,.,TRBJ2-3,TRBD2,TGTGCCAGTAGTATAGATGCCCCCAAAAGCGGGGCTTCAGATACGCAGTATTTT,CASSIDAPKSGASDTQYF
TRBV6-5,.,TRBJ2-5,TRBD2,TGTGCCAGCAGTCCGTTCCGGGGGGGCCTTGAGACCCAGTACTTC,CASSPFRGGLETQYF
TRBV2,.,TRBJ2-1,TRBD1,TGTGCCAGCAAAACAGCGAGGACAGGGGGCGTCGAGCAGTTCTTC,CASKTARTGGVEQFF
TRBV7-3,.,TRBJ2-3,TRBD2,TGTGCCAGCAGCTCGGGACTAGCGGGGCCCAACGAAAAAATGACAGATACGCAGTATTTT,CASSSGLAGPNEKMTDTQYF
TRBV3-1/TRBV3-2,.,TRBJ1-3,.,TGTGCCAGCGCAGGGGGAAACACCATATATTTT,CASAGGNTIYF
TRBV27,.,TRBJ2-7,.,TGTGCCAGCAGTTTATGGGCGGGGACAGCCTATAGTAGGCAGTACTTC,CASSLWAGTAYSRQYF
TRBV6-6,.,TRBJ1-3,.,TGTGCCAGCAGTTACCGGCGGGGGGACGGAAACACCATATATTTT,CASSYRRGDGNTIYF
TRBV10-3,.,TRBJ1-4,.,TGTGCCATCAGTGAGTCGAGAGGGCGGCGGAGTGGAGAAAAACTGTTTTTT,CAISESRGRRSGEKLFF
TRBV19,.,TRBJ2-1,TRBD2,TGTGCCAGTGGCCTAGCGGGGGTGGTAGCTAATGAGCAGTTCTTC,CASGLAGVVANEQFF
TRBV3-1/TRBV3-2,.,TRBJ1-5,.,TGTGCCAGCAGCCAAGGACTGACAGCGAATCAGCCCCAGCATTTT,CASSQGLTANQPQHF
TRBV7-8,.,TRBJ2-3,.,TGTGCCAGCAGGTCCGCAGGGAAATCACGGCAGTATTTT,CASRSAGKSRQYF
TRBV5-1,.,TRBJ2-5,.,TGCGCCAGCAGCTCCAGGGGAAGAAGAGAGACCCAGTACTTC,CASSSRGRRETQYF
TRBV4-3,few,TRBJ1-2,.,TGCGCCAGCAGCCAAGATGCGAGGGACTATGGCTACACCTTC,CASSQDARDYGYTF
TRBV29-1,once,TRBJ1-4,.,TGCAGCGTTGACGCCGGGGAAACTAATGAAAAACTGTTTTTT,CSVDAGETNEKLFF
TRBV27,.,TRBJ2-5,.,TGTGCCAGCAGTTTGTCTCAGGGGTGGCAAGAGACCCAGTACTTC,CASSLSQGWQETQYF
TRBV19,.,TRBJ2-3,.,TGTGCCAGTAGTGACAGCCAGCACCCAGATACGCAGTATTTT,CASSDSQHPDTQYF
TRBV11-2,.,TRBJ2-3,.,TGTGCCAGCAGCCCCAGAGGTCTAGGGGGTGACACAGATACGCAGTATTTT,CASSPRGLGGDTDTQYF
TRBV27,.,TRBJ2-1,.,TGTGCCAGCAGTTTAGGGGGGGGGCCCTACAATGAGCAGTTCTTC,CASSLGGGPYNEQFF
TRBV14,.,TRBJ1-6,.,TGTGCCAGCAGCCAAGACTCAGGAAGCTCCTATAATTCACCCCTCCACTTT,CASSQDSGSSYNSPLHF
TRBV12-3/TRBV12-4,.,TRBJ1-2,.,TGTGCCAGCAGTTTGGCACAGGGCTTCGGCTACACCTTC,CASSLAQGFGYTF
TRBV4-2,few,TRBJ2-7,.,TGTGCCAGCAGCTCCGGGTTATACGAGCAGTACTTC,CASSSGLYEQYF
TRBV7-2,.,TRBJ2-1,TRBD2,TGTGCCAGCAGCTTGGCCGGAACTAGCGGCTACAATGAGCAGTTCTTC,CASSLAGTSGYNEQFF